The 20 T cell receptor beta chains below all came from one sample that was sequenced in a study of cytomegalovirus exposure and HLA in healthy donors. This PCR relied on a set of 60 Vbeta primers and 13 Jbeta primers. Assay used: immunoSEQ multiplex PCR; TCRdb lists only in-frame clones, some missing. The profile shows under 300,000 clones, around four fifths of them singletons. Sequencing was carried out using PBMCs. These receptors were collected from a woman aged 40 to 50 in good health and CMV-seropositive.

The chain recombines TRBV6-5 with TRBJ1-1; no firm D call. This CDR3 is 13 amino acids long. Germline V lookup: CDR1 MNHEY, CDR2 SVGAGI. V dropped 5 bases and J dropped 6 bases, with 13 bases sitting between them. CDR3 loop: CASSPSRRAEAFF. Here the CDR3 DNA reads TGTGCCAGCAGTCCGTCACGGCGGGCTGAAGCTTTCTTT.

The chain employs TRBV9 and TRBJ2-3, with D uncertain. V was trimmed by 0 bases and J by 7 bases, leaving 6 bases between them. CDR3 length: 12 residues. Germline V lookup: CDR1 SGDLS, CDR2 YYNGEE. The DNA for the CDR3 is TGTGCCAGCAGCGTAGATTTAAATACGCAGTATTTT. Translation: CASSVDLNTQYF. Using reference TRBV9 and TRBJ2-3 for the parts outside the CDR3, the full variable domain is DSGVTQTPKHLITATGQRVTLRCSPRSGDLSVYWYQQSLDQGLQFLIQYYNGEERAKGNILERFSAQQFPDLHSELNLSSLELGDSALYFCASSVDLNTQYFGPGTRLTVL.

This chain uses TRBV9 with TRBJ1-1, with D unresolved. V was cut by 0 bases and J by 3 bases, with 12 bases left in between. Germline CDR1 and CDR2: SGDLS and YYNGEE. This CDR3 has 15 amino acids. The CDR3 nucleotides are TGTGCCAGCAGCGTAGGAGGAGCGTTGGACACTGAAGCTTTCTTT. Translating gives CASSVGGALDTEAFF.

The chain uses TRBV19 and TRBJ2-6; 14 nucleotides line up with TRBD2. The germline V gene encodes CDR1 LNHDA and CDR2 SQIVND (reference sequence). The trim removed 0 bases at V and 0 bases at J, leaving 1 base unmatched. CDR3 length: 19 residues. The chain's CDR3 is CASSIDGTSGSSGANVLTF. DNA for the CDR3: TGTGCCAGTAGTATAGACGGGACTAGCGGGAGCTCTGGGGCCAACGTCCTGACTTTC.

This clone appeared a few times. The chain combines TRBV20-1 with TRBJ1-1; 7 bases agree with TRBD1. CDR1 and CDR2 (germline): DFQATT, SNEGSKA (reference sequence). The CDR3 totals 11 residues. CDR3 nucleotides: TGCGGCGGACAGGACCACACTGAAGCTTTCTTT. The encoded protein is CGGQDHTEAFF.

The V call is TRBV4-3, the J call TRBJ2-7; 13 bases are a match to TRBD2. This CDR3 is built from 19 residues. Germline lookup yields CDR1 LGHNA and CDR2 YSLEER. J lost 6 bases, V lost 1 base, and 15 bases had no gene match. The CDR3 nucleotides are TGCGCCAGCAGCCAAGCCGAGTGGGGAACTAGCGGGAGGGCCAGCGAGCAGTACTTC. This codes for CASSQAEWGTSGRASEQYF.

Written as DNA, the CDR3 is TGTGCCAGCAGCTTAGTTATCGCAGGGAGGCAGTCGGACACCGGGGAGCTGTTTTTT. This sequence encodes CASSLVIAGRQSDTGELFF. The chain joins TRBV11-2 to TRBJ2-2; possibly TRBD2 for D (6 bases). The CDR3 spans 19 residues. V was cut by 1 base and J by 3 bases, with 21 bases left in between. Germline V CDR1 and CDR2: SGHAT, FQNNGV.

This clone was detected only a few times. The V call is TRBV2, the J call TRBJ2-1, with D possibly TRBD1 on 6 matching bases. Germline V gene data show CDR1 as SNHLY and CDR2 as FYNNEI. Trimming took 6 bases from V and 0 from J, leaving 9 bases between them. The CDR3 spans 14 residues. CDR3: CASRRDNSYNEQFF. The CDR3 DNA sequence: TGTGCCAGCAGGAGGGACAACTCCTACAATGAGCAGTTCTTC.

The chain carries TRBV9 and TRBJ2-1, with 10 bases matching TRBD2. CDR3 size: 15 residues. After removal of 4 bases from V and 5 bases from J, the junction contained 6 bases not matched to a gene. Germline V gene lookup returns CDR1 SGDLS and CDR2 YYNGEE. The CDR3 here is CASSPRTSGDNEQFF. The CDR3 DNA reads as TGTGCCAGCAGCCCCCGGACTAGCGGCGACAATGAGCAGTTCTTC.

The CDR3 nucleotides are TGTGCCTGGAGTGTACGGGGCCCCGGCGGGGGTAATTCACCCCTCCACTTT. It specifies CAWSVRGPGGGNSPLHF. The chain is built from TRBV30 and TRBJ1-6; tentatively, D is TRBD1 (5 bases). The V end was cut by 0 bases, the J end by 6 bases, with 18 bases between. Germline V lookup: CDR1 GTSNPN, CDR2 SVGIG (reference sequence). This CDR3 has 17 residues. The whole variable domain, remainder taken from reference TRBV30 and TRBJ1-6, is SQTIHQWPATLVQPVGSPLSLECTVEGTSNPNLYWYRQAAGRGLQLLFYSVGIGQISSEVPQNLSASRPQDRQFILSSKKLLLSDSGFYLCAWSVRGPGGGNSPLHFGNGTRLTVT.

This clone has just one count. The genes are TRBV6-5 and TRBJ2-7; TRBD1 is a possible D gene (6 bases). V was pared by 5 bases and J by 3 bases, with 17 bases between. This CDR3 comprises 15 residues. Germline V gene sequence: CDR1 MNHEY, CDR2 SVGAGI. The CDR3, as DNA: TGTGCCAGCAGTCCCGGGACACCGCCTCGCTACGAGCAGTACTTC. Its translation is CASSPGTPPRYEQYF.

V and J are TRBV5-6 and TRBJ1-1; 7 bases match TRBD1. V lost 3 bases and J lost 2; bases outside the gene matches: 7. Germline values: CDR1 SGHDT, CDR2 YYEEEE. The CDR3 has 15 amino acids. The CDR3 coding sequence is TGTGCCAGCAGCTCGATGGACAGGTCCAACACTGAAGCTTTCTTT. Translation: CASSSMDRSNTEAFF.

The chain is built from TRBV28 and TRBJ2-1, with 7 bases identical to TRBD2. The V and J ends lost 11 bases and 6 bases, in that order; junction bases with no gene match: 7. The CDR3 extends over 12 amino acids. Germline-derived CDR1 and CDR2 are MDHEN and SYDVKM. The CDR3 region has the DNA TGTGCCGGGGCTAGCGGAGCCAATGAGCAGTTCTTC. Translated: CAGASGANEQFF.

This clone turned up a few times. In DNA, the CDR3 is TGTGCCACTAAGAGGACCGGGAGAAATAACTATGGCTACACCTTC. Protein: CATKRTGRNNYGYTF. The gene calls are TRBV6-5 and TRBJ1-2, with D unclear. Germline V CDR1 and CDR2: MNHEY, SVGAGI. The V gene lost 10 bases and the J gene lost 1 base, with 19 bases spanning the gap. The CDR3 is 15 residues long.

This chain connects TRBV9 to TRBJ2-3, with D possibly TRBD2 on 6 matching bases. The CDR3 has 15 amino acids. Germline V gene lookup returns CDR1 SGDLS and CDR2 YYNGEE. The ends were cut back, 0 bases at V and 3 bases at J, with 11 bases in the middle. CDR3 coding DNA: TGTGCCAGCAGCGTAGGAGGGAGGTGGACAGATACGCAGTATTTT. This translates into CASSVGGRWTDTQYF.

V is TRBV5-8 and J is TRBJ2-3; no clear D gene. Trimming cost V 4 bases and J 4 bases, with 16 bases left between them. Germline V gene data show CDR1 as SGHTS and CDR2 as YDEGEE. This CDR3 region has 15 residues. CDR3 sequence: CASSGLQAQADTQYF. DNA of the CDR3: TGTGCCAGCAGCGGTCTTCAGGCCCAGGCAGATACGCAGTATTTT.

J is TRBJ1-4 and V is TRBV29-1; 10 positions match TRBD1. The length of the CDR3 is 13 residues. Germline V gives CDR1 SQVTM, CDR2 ANQGSEA. V shed 8 bases, J shed 6 bases, and the junction held 6 bases outside the gene matches. The CDR3: CSTPGTGDEKLFF. In DNA form, the CDR3 reads TGCAGCACGCCCGGGACAGGGGATGAAAAACTGTTTTTT.

A single count supports this clone. The CDR3 DNA reads TGTGCCAGCAGCTGGAGGACAGGGGAGGACACTGAAGCTTTCTTT. Translated: CASSWRTGEDTEAFF. The chain is built from TRBV5-8 and TRBJ1-1, with 9 bases matching TRBD1. V was pared by 3 bases and J by 3 bases, with 6 bases of the junction left unmatched. Germline loops: CDR1 SGHTS, CDR2 YDEGEE. This CDR3 is 15 amino acids long.

The gene calls are TRBV19 and TRBJ2-5; 10 nucleotides agree with TRBD2. Germline V gene sequence: CDR1 LNHDA, CDR2 SQIVND (reference sequence). The V and J ends lost 5 bases and 5 bases, in that order; junction bases with no gene match: 14. CDR3 length: 17 residues. CDR3 coding DNA: TGTGCCAGTAGTGGTTTCGGAGCGGGAGGGCCGTTGGAGACCCAGTACTTC. Its translation is CASSGFGAGGPLETQYF. Together with reference TRBV19 and TRBJ2-5, the CDR3 gives the full variable domain: DGGITQSPKYLFRKEGQNVTLSCEQNLNHDAMYWYRQDPGQGLRLIYYSQIVNDFQKGDIAEGYSVSREKKESFPLTVTSAQKNPTAFYLCASSGFGAGGPLETQYFGPGTRLLVL.

The chain links TRBV7-3 to TRBJ2-1; 13 bases line up with TRBD2. CDR3 length: 16 residues. V shed 5 bases, J shed 6 bases, and the junction held 7 bases outside the gene matches. CDR1 and CDR2 from the germline V gene are SGHTA and FQGTGA. The CDR3 bases are TGTGCCAGCAGCCCCCGGACTAGCGGGGGATTCAATGAGCAGTTCTTC. Translating it yields CASSPRTSGGFNEQFF. The variable domain in full, completed from reference TRBV7-3 and TRBJ2-1, reads GAGVSQTPSNKVTEKGKYVELRCDPISGHTALYWYRQSLGQGPEFLIYFQGTGAADDSGLPNDRFFAVRPEGSVSTLKIQRTERGDSAVYLCASSPRTSGGFNEQFFGPGTRLTVL.